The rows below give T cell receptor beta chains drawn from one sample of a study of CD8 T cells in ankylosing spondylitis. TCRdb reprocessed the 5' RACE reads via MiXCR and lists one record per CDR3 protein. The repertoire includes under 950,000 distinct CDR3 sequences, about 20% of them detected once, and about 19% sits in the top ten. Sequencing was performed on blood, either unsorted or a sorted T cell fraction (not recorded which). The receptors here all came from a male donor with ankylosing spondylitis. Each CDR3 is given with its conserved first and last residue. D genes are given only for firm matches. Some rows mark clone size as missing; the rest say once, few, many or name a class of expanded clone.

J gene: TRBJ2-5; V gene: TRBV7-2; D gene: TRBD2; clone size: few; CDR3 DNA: TGTGCCAGCAGCTTGAGCGGGAGTTCCCAAGAGACCCAGTACTTC; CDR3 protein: CASSLSGSSQETQYF
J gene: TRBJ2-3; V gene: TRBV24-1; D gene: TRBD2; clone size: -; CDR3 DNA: TGTGCCACCAGTGGCCTCGGGGAGCGGGAGGACACAGATACGCAGTATTTT; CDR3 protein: CATSGLGEREDTDTQYF
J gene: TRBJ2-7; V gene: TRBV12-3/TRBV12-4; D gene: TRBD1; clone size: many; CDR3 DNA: TGTGCCAGCAGTTTAACAGGGGGGCTGACCTACGAGCAGTACTTC; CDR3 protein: CASSLTGGLTYEQYF
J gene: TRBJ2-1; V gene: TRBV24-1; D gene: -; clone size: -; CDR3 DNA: TGTGCCACCAGCCCCTCTTCGCCGCTGGGTTACAATGAGCAGTTCTTC; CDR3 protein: CATSPSSPLGYNEQFF
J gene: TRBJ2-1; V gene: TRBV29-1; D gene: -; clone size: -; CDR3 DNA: TGCAGCACAACCACTAGCAGCAATGAGCAGTTCTTC; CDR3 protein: CSTTTSSNEQFF
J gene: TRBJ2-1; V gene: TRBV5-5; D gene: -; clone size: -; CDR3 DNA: TGTGCCAGCAGCTTGGAATTTGAGCAGTTCTTC; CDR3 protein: CASSLEFEQFF
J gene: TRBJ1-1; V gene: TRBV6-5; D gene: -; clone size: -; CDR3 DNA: TGTGCCAGCAGTTACGGGATCGTGAACACTGAAGCTTTCTTT; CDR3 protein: CASSYGIVNTEAFF
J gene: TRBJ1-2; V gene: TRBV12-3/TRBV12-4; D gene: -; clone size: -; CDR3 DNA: TGTGCCTGCAGGGCGGGCGGGTATGGCTACACCTTC; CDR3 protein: CACRAGGYGYTF
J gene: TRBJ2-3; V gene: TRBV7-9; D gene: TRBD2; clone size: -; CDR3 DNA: TGTGCCAGCAGCCAACTTAGCGGGGGGCTATCAGATACGCAGTATTTT; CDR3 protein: CASSQLSGGLSDTQYF
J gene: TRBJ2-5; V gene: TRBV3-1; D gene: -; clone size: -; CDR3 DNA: TGTGCCAGCAGCGCTTGGGCGGGGAAAGAGACCCAGTACTTC; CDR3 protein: CASSAWAGKETQYF
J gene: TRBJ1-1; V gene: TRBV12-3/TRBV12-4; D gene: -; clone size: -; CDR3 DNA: TGTGCCAGCAGCCCACCGTACACTGAAGCTTTCTTT; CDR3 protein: CASSPPYTEAFF
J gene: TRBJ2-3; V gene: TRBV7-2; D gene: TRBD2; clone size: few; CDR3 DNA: TGTGCCAGCAGCTTAGGGGTAGCGGGGTCTGCAGATACGCAGTATTTT; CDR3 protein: CASSLGVAGSADTQYF
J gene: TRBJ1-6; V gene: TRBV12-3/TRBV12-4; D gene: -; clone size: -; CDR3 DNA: TGTGCCAGCAGCCTTAGACGGATAAATTCACCCCTCCACTTT; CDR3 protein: CASSLRRINSPLHF
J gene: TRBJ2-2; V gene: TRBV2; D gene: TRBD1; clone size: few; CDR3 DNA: TGTGCCAGCAGTGTTCAGGGGGCTGTTGACGGGGAGCTGTTTTTT; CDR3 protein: CASSVQGAVDGELFF
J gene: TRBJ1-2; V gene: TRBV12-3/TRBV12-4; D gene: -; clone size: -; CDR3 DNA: TGTGCCAGCAGTTTAACCGGGGCTGCCTATGGCTACACCTTC; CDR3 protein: CASSLTGAAYGYTF
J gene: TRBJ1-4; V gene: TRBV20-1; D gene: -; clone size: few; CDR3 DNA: TGCAGTGCTAGGGCGACCTCTAATGAAAAACTGTTTTTT; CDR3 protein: CSARATSNEKLFF
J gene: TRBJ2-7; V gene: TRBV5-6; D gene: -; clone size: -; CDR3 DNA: TGTGCCAGCAGCCCCAGGGGAGGCCTCAGCTCCTACGAGCAGTACTTC; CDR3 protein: CASSPRGGLSSYEQYF
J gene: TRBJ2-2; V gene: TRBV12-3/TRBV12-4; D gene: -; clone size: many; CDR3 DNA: TGTGCCAGCAGTTTCTCAGGGGTCGTCGGGGAGCTGTTTTTT; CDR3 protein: CASSFSGVVGELFF
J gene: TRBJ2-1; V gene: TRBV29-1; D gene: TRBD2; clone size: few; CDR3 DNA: TGCAGCGTTGGAGGGACTAGCGGGCCCCTCAGGGGCAATGAGCAGTTCTTC; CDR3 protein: CSVGGTSGPLRGNEQFF
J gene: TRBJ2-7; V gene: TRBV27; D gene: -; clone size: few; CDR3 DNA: TGTGCCAGCAGTTTATTCCCAGGGGTCTACGAGCAGTACTTC; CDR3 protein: CASSLFPGVYEQYF
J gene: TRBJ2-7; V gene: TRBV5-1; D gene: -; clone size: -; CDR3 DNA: TGCGCCAGCAGCCGAGAGCCTTACGAGCAGTACTTC; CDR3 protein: CASSREPYEQYF
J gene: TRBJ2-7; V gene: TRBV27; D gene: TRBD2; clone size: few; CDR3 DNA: TGTGCCAGCAGTCTAATGGGGCTAGCGGGAGGAGAGCAGTACTTC; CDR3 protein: CASSLMGLAGGEQYF
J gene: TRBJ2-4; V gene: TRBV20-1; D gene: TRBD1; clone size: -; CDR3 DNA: TGCAGTGCTCCAGACAGGGGCGGCATTCAGTACTTC; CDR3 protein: CSAPDRGGIQYF
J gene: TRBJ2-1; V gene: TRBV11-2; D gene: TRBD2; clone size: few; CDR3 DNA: TGTGCCAGCAGCTTAGTTCTTAGCGGGCCCTACAATGAGCAGTTCTTC; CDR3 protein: CASSLVLSGPYNEQFF
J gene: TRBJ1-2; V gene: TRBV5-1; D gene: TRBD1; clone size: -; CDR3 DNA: TGCGCCAGCAGCCCCGAGCGACAGGGGCGGTATGGCTACACCTTC; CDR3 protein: CASSPERQGRYGYTF
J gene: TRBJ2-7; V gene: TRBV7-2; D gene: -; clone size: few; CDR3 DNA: TGTGCCAGCAGCTTACAGAGGGTCGAGCAGTACTTC; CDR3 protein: CASSLQRVEQYF
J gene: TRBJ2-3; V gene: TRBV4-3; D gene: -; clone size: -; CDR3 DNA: TGCGCCAGCAGCCAGGCTGGGTTAGATACGCAGTATTTT; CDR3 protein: CASSQAGLDTQYF